One TCR beta chain is described in this entry. The antigen remains unidentified. Germline CDR1 is SGHRS and CDR2 is YFSETQ. The CDR3 is 14 amino acids. V dropped 3 bases and J dropped 2 bases, with 8 bases sitting between them. The sample is drawn from a study of OX40 agonist ivuxolimab in advanced cancers. Notes on the study in general: Several nonresponders also turned out to have low normalized T-cell clonal expansion.

Patients with a history of autoimmune disease or on systemic immunosuppression were excluded. Assay: immunoSEQ multiplex PCR; the TCRdb copy retains only in-frame clones and omits some. The table shows 30,000 or so clones, with approximately 89% occurring only once. The sample in question was CD4+ or CD8+ T cells sorted from blood, obtained in a trial of the OX40 agonist ivuxolimab. The TCR sequence derives from an adult with an advanced solid tumor such as melanoma, head and neck, liver or kidney cancer. V and J are TRBV5-1 and TRBJ1-4; D unresolved. CDR3 residues: CASSSMGTNEKLFF. As DNA, the CDR3 is TGCGCCAGCAGCTCCATGGGGACTAATGAAAAACTGTTTTTT.